This T cell receptor (beta chain) was found in a study of PD-L1 blockade in urothelial cancer. Across the whole study: Twenty-five of 29 patients were men who had bladder-origin urothelial cancer. Blood analysis occurred 3 weeks (second dose) and 6 weeks after treatment start.

Pretreatment and on-treatment blood mononuclear cell samples were taken, totaling between 1 and 8 time points per patient. The CDR3 spans 11 residues. Germline CDR1 and CDR2: DFQATT and SNEGSKA (reference sequence). V lost 6 bases and J lost 4, with 9 bases in between. TCRdb's copy holds only in-frame clones and misses some; the assay was immunoSEQ multiplex PCR. The table has 60,000 to 85,000 clones, 87% seen once; the top ten hold under 6%. The TCR was taken from an older woman with urothelial cancer. The rearrangement joins TRBV20-1 to TRBJ2-5; tentatively, D is TRBD2 (5 bases). Here the sequenced sample was PBMCs, taken around atezolizumab (anti-PD-L1) treatment. The DNA for the CDR3 is TGCAGTGCACTAGTTCGAGAGACCCAGTACTTC. Translated, it gives CSALVRETQYF.